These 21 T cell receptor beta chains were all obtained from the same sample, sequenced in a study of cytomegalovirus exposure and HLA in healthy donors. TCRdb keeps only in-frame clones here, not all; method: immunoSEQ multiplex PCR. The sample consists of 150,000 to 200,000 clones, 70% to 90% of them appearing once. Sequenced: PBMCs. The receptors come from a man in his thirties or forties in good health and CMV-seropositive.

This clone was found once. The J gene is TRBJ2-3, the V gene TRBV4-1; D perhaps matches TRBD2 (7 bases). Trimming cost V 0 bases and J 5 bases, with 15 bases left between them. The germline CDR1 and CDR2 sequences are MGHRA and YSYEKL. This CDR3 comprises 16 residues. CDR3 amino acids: CASSQDWGGAIDTQYF. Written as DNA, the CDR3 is TGCGCCAGCAGCCAAGATTGGGGGGGGGCCATAGATACGCAGTATTTT.

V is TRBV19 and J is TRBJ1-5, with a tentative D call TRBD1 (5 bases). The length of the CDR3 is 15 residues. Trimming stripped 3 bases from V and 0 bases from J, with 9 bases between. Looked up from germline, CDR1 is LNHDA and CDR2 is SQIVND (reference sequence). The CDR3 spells CASSILQDSNQPQHF. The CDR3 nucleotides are TGTGCCAGTAGTATCCTACAGGATAGCAATCAGCCCCAGCATTTT.

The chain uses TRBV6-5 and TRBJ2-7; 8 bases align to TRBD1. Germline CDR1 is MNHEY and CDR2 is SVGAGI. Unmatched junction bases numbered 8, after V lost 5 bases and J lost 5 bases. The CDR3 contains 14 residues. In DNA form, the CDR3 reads TGTGCCAGCAGTCCGGACAGGGATTGGGACGAGCAGTACTTC. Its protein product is CASSPDRDWDEQYF.

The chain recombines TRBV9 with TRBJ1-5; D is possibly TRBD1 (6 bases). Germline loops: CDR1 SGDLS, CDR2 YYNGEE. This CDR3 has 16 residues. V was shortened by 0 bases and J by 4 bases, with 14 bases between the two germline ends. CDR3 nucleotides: TGTGCCAGCAGCGTAGGTCCAGGGGTCCCGAATCAGCCCCAGCATTTT. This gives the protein CASSVGPGVPNQPQHF.

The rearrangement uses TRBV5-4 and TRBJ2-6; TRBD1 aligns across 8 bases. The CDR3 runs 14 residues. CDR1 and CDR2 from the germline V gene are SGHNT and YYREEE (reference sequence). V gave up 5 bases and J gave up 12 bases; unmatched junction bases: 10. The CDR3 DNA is TGTGCCAGCAGGAGACAGGGGCCAGAGACCGTCCTGACTTTC. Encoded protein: CASRRQGPETVLTF.

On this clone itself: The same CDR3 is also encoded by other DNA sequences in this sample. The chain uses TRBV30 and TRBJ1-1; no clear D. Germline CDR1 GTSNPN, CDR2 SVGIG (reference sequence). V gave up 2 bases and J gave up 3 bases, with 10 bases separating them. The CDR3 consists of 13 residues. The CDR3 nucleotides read TGTGCCTGGAGTTCGCGGCTGTACACTGAAGCTTTCTTT. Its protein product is CAWSSRLYTEAFF. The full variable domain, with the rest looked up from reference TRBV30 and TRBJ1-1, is SQTIHQWPATLVQPVGSPLSLECTVEGTSNPNLYWYRQAAGRGLQLLFYSVGIGQISSEVPQNLSASRPQDRQFILSSKKLLLSDSGFYLCAWSSRLYTEAFFGQGTRLTVV.

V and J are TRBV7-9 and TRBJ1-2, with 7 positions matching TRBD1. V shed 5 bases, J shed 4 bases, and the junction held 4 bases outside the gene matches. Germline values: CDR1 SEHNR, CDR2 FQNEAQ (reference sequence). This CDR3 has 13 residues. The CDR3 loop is CASSTGDAYGYTF. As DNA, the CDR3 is TGTGCCAGCAGCACAGGGGACGCCTATGGCTACACCTTC.

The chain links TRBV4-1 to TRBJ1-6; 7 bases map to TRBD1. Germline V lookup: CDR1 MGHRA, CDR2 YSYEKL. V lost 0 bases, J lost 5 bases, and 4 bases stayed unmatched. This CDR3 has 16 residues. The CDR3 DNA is TGCGCCAGCAGCCAAGATCCCACAGGGGATAATTCACCCCTCCACTTT. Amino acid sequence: CASSQDPTGDNSPLHF.

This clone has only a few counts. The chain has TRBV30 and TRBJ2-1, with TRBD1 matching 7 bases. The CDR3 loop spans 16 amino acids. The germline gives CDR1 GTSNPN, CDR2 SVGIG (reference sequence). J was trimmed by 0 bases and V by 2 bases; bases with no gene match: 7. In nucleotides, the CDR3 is TGTGCCTGGAGTACTAGGGGGCTAAGCTCCTACAATGAGCAGTTCTTC. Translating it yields CAWSTRGLSSYNEQFF.

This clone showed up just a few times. This CDR3 reads CASRDRGPDTQYF. CDR3 nucleotide sequence: TGTGCCAGCAGGGACAGGGGGCCAGATACGCAGTATTTT. The chain couples TRBV6-6 to TRBJ2-3; TRBD1 aligns across 11 bases. V lost 6 bases to trimming and J lost 4 bases; unmatched junction nucleotides: 0. The CDR3 length is 13 residues. CDR1 and CDR2 from the germline V gene are MNHNY and SVGAGI (reference sequence).

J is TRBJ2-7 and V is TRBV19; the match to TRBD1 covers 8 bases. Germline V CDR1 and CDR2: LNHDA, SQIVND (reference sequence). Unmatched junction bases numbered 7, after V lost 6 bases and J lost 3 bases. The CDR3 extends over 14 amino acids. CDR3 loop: CASRERQGNYEQYF. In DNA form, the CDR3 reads TGTGCCAGTAGGGAGCGACAGGGGAACTACGAGCAGTACTTC.

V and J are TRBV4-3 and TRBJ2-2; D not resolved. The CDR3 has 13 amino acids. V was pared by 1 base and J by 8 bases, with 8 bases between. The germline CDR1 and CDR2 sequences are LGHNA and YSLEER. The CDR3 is CASSQGPRGELFF. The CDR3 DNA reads TGCGCCAGCAGCCAAGGGCCGCGGGGGGAGCTGTTTTTT.

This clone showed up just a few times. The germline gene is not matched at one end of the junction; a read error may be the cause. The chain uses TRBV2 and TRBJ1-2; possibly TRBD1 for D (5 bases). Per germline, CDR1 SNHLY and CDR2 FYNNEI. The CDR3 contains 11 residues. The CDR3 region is CASSEARDSKF. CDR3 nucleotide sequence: TGTGCCAGCAGTGAAGCTAGGGACTCAAAGTTC. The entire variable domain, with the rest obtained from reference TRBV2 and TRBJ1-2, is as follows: EPEVTQTPSHQVTQMGQEVILRCVPISNHLYFYWYRQILGQKVEFLVSFYNNEISEKSEIFDDQFSVERPDGSNFTLKIRSTKLEDSAMYFCASSEARDSKFGSGTRLTVV.

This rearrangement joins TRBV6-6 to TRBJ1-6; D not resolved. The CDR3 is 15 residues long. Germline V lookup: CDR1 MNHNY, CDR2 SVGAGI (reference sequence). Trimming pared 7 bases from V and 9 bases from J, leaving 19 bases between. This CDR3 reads CASNQREGVGSPLHF. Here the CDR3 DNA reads TGTGCCAGCAATCAACGAGAGGGAGTAGGTTCACCCCTCCACTTT.

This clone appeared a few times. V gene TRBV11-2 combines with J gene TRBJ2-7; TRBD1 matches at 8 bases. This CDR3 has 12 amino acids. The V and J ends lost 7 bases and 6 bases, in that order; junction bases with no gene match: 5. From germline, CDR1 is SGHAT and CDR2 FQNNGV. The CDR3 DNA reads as TGTGCCAGCACACGGACAGGGTTCGAGCAGTACTTC. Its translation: CASTRTGFEQYF.

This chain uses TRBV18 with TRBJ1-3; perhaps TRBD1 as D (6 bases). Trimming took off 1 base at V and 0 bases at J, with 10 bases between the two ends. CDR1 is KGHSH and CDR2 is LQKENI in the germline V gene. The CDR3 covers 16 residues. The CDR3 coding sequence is TGTGCCAGCTCACCACAGGACAGCTACTCTGGAAACACCATATATTTT. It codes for CASSPQDSYSGNTIYF. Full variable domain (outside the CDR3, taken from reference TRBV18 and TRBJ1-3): NAGVMQNPRHLVRRRGQEARLRCSPMKGHSHVYWYRQLPEEGLKFMVYLQKENIIDESGMPKERFSAEFPKEGPSILRIQQVVRGDSAAYFCASSPQDSYSGNTIYFGEGSWLTVV.

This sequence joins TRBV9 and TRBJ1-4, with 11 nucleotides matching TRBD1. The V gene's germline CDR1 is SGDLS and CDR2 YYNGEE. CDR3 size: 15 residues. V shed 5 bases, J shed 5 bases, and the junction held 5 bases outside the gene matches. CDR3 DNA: TGTGCCAGCAGTGGGACAGGGGGATCGAATGAAAAACTGTTTTTT. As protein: CASSGTGGSNEKLFF.

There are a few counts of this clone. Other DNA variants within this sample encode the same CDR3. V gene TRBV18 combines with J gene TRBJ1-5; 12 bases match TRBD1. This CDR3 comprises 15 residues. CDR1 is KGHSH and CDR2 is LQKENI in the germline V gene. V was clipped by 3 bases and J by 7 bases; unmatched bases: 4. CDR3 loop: CASSPGTGGQQPQHF. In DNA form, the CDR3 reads TGTGCCAGCTCACCCGGGACAGGGGGCCAACAGCCCCAGCATTTT.

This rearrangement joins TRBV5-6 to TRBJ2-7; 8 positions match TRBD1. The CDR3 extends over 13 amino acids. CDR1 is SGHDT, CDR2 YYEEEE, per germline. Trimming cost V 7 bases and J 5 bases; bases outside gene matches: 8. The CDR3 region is CASVDGQGDEQYF. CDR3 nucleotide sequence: TGTGCCAGCGTGGATGGACAGGGTGACGAGCAGTACTTC.

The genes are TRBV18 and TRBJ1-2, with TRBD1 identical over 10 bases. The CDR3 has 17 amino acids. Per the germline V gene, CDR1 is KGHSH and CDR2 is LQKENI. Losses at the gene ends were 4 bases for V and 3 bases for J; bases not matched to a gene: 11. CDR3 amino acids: CASSRNRGQGSDYGYTF. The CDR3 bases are TGTGCCAGCTCACGTAACCGGGGACAGGGGTCGGACTATGGCTACACCTTC.

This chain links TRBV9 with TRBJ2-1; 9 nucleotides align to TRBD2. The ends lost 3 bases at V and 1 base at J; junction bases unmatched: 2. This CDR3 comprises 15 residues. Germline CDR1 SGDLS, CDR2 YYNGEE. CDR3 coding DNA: TGTGCCAGCAGCGGTAGCGGGGGTTCCTACAATGAGCAGTTCTTC. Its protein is CASSGSGGSYNEQFF. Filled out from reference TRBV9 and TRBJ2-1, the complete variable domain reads DSGVTQTPKHLITATGQRVTLRCSPRSGDLSVYWYQQSLDQGLQFLIQYYNGEERAKGNILERFSAQQFPDLHSELNLSSLELGDSALYFCASSGSGGSYNEQFFGPGTRLTVL.